Each of the 4 T cell receptor beta chains below was sequenced from the same sample in a study of blood T cell repertoires in COVID-19. TCRdb keeps only in-frame clones here, not all; method: immunoSEQ multiplex PCR. Seen here are about 150,000 clones, approximately 92% observed once, and the top ten hold roughly 15%. Sequenced input: peripheral blood. All receptors derive from a middle-aged woman with acute or convalescent COVID-19.

This chain joins TRBV9 and TRBJ2-1, with D tentatively TRBD2 (5 bases). Germline CDR1 is SGDLS and CDR2 is YYNGEE. The CDR3 has 15 residues. Deletions cut 1 base from V and 8 bases from J, with 16 bases between. This CDR3 is CASSVIGSGRDEQFF. The CDR3 nucleotides read TGTGCCAGCAGCGTAATAGGTTCCGGGCGGGATGAGCAGTTCTTC.

The J gene is TRBJ2-7, the V gene TRBV25-1, with TRBD1 identical over 7 bases. Trimming cost V 6 bases and J 0 bases; bases outside gene matches: 8. The CDR3 length is 15 residues. Germline V CDR1 and CDR2: MGHDK, SYGVNS. CDR3 loop: CASSLPGDSSYEQYF. CDR3 sequence (DNA): TGTGCCAGCAGCCTCCCCGGGGACAGCTCCTACGAGCAGTACTTC.

V and J are TRBV3-1 (or the pseudogene TRBV3-2) and TRBJ1-4; perhaps TRBD1 as D (6 bases). CDR3 length: 14 amino acids. Germline CDR1 reads LGHDT; CDR2 reads YNNKEL (reference sequence). With 3 bases removed from V and 10 bases from J, the gap between germline ends came to 15 bases. CDR3 bases: TGTGCCAGCAGCCAGGGACATGGGGATGGAAAACTGTTTTTT. The encoded protein is CASSQGHGDGKLFF.

This clone showed up just a few times. V usage is TRBV4-1 and J usage is TRBJ1-5, with a possible D match to TRBD1 (5 bases). Germline V gene data show CDR1 as MGHRA and CDR2 as YSYEKL. The CDR3 is 18 amino acids. V was clipped by 1 base and J by 4 bases, with 20 bases between them. The CDR3 coding sequence is TGCGCCAGCAGCCAAGTCGACATGGGGCTCTCAAGGAATCAGCCCCAGCATTTT. It translates to CASSQVDMGLSRNQPQHF.